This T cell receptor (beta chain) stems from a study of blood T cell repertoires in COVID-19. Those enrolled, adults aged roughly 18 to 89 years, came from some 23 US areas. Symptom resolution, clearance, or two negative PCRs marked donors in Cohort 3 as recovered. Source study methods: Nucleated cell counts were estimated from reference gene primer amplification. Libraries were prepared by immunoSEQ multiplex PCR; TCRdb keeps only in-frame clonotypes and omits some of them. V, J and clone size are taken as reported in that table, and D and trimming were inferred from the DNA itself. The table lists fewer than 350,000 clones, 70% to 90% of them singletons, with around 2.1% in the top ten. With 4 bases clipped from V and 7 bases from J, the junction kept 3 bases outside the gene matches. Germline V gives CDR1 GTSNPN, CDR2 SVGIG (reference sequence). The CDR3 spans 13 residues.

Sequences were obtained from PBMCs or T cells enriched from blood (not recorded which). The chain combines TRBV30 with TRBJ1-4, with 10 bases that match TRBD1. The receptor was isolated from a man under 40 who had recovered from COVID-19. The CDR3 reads CAWTRDRGEKLFF. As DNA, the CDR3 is TGTGCCTGGACCCGGGACAGGGGTGAAAAACTGTTTTTT.